The clone carrying this T cell receptor (beta chain) has more than one count but fewer than ten. The germline V gene encodes CDR1 SGHRS and CDR2 YFSETQ. There are 17 residues in the CDR3. Losses at the gene ends were 0 bases for V and 0 bases for J; bases not matched to a gene: 5. This sample was taken from a study of cytomegalovirus exposure and HLA in healthy donors. The PCR ran on 60 Vbeta and 13 Jbeta primers. The method was immunoSEQ multiplex PCR; TCRdb's version includes in-frame clones alone and lacks a portion of them. The profile shows under 120,000 clones, 60% to 70% of them singletons. Material for sequencing was PBMCs. The V and J genes are TRBV5-1 and TRBJ2-4; 8 bases line up with TRBD2. This receptor was obtained from a young man in good health and CMV-seropositive. The CDR3 sequence: CASSLGSGGQAKNIQYF. CDR3 nucleotide sequence: TGCGCCAGCAGCTTGGGAAGCGGGGGACAAGCCAAAAACATTCAGTACTTC.